This entry lists 21 T cell receptor beta chains sequenced from one sample in a study of PD-L1 blockade in urothelial cancer. As to time point: peripheral blood 6 weeks after treatment start. Repertoires were generated with immunoSEQ multiplex PCR, while TCRdb's copy carries only in-frame clones and drops some. The table includes 45,000 to 60,000 clones, roughly 91% detected once. The sample was PBMCs, taken around atezolizumab (anti-PD-L1) treatment. The receptor set was obtained from a man aged 60 to 75 with urothelial cancer.

The V gene is TRBV9, the J gene TRBJ1-1; maybe TRBD1 (6 bases). V lost 0 bases, J lost 8 bases, and 23 bases lay in between. This CDR3 is built from 17 residues. Germline loops: CDR1 SGDLS, CDR2 YYNGEE. This chain's CDR3 is CASSVVPRIGNRAEAFF. The DNA for the CDR3 is TGTGCCAGCAGCGTAGTTCCCCGTATTGGAAACAGGGCCGAAGCTTTCTTT. Together with reference TRBV9 and TRBJ1-1, the CDR3 gives the full variable domain: DSGVTQTPKHLITATGQRVTLRCSPRSGDLSVYWYQQSLDQGLQFLIQYYNGEERAKGNILERFSAQQFPDLHSELNLSSLELGDSALYFCASSVVPRIGNRAEAFFGQGTRLTVV.

This sequence joins TRBV19 and TRBJ1-2, with TRBD1 as a possible D gene (6 bases). The germline CDR1 and CDR2 sequences are LNHDA and SQIVND (reference sequence). V lost 3 bases to trimming and J lost 6 bases, with 11 bases between them. The CDR3 contains 13 residues. This CDR3 is CASSIQGLHGYTF. In DNA form, the CDR3 reads TGTGCCAGTAGTATCCAGGGGCTTCATGGCTACACCTTC.

V gene TRBV30 combines with J gene TRBJ1-2; unclear D gene. The germline V and J ends were trimmed by 2 bases and 6 bases, with 16 bases remaining between them. The CDR3 is 14 residues long. Germline CDR1 reads GTSNPN; CDR2 reads SVGIG (reference sequence). Here the CDR3 DNA reads TGTGCCTGGAGTAGGACTTCCTCGTGGAATGGCTACACCTTC. This sequence encodes CAWSRTSSWNGYTF. Full variable domain (missing parts from reference TRBV30 and TRBJ1-2): SQTIHQWPATLVQPVGSPLSLECTVEGTSNPNLYWYRQAAGRGLQLLFYSVGIGQISSEVPQNLSASRPQDRQFILSSKKLLLSDSGFYLCAWSRTSSWNGYTFGSGTRLTVV.

The chain employs TRBV19 and TRBJ1-1; no clear D. CDR3 length: 13 amino acids. Per germline, CDR1 LNHDA and CDR2 SQIVND (reference sequence). Trimming cost V 5 bases and J 1 base, with 8 bases left between them. CDR3 DNA: TGTGCCAGTAGTCCAAGACAGAACACTGAAGCTTTCTTT. Translated: CASSPRQNTEAFF.

The chain links TRBV10-3 to TRBJ2-1; 11 nucleotides match TRBD2. V trimming: 5 bases; J trimming: 7 bases; junction bases outside the gene matches: 7. This CDR3 spans 15 amino acids. Germline CDR1 is ENHRY and CDR2 is SYGVKD. CDR3 residues: CAISLSGGAQNEQFF. The CDR3 DNA reads as TGTGCCATCAGTCTTAGCGGGGGGGCCCAGAATGAGCAGTTCTTC.

J is TRBJ1-4 and V is TRBV18, with D hard to call. The CDR3 extends over 16 amino acids. Germline V gene sequence: CDR1 KGHSH, CDR2 LQKENI. The V and J ends lost 6 bases and 0 bases respectively, with 14 bases between them. CDR3 protein: CASSPTTQATNEKLFF. CDR3 nucleotide sequence: TGTGCCAGCTCGCCTACGACCCAGGCAACTAATGAAAAACTGTTTTTT.

This chain joins TRBV19 and TRBJ2-3, with a weak D call TRBD2 (5 bases). Germline CDR1 and CDR2: LNHDA and SQIVND (reference sequence). Trimming took off 5 bases at V and 2 bases at J, with 17 bases between the two ends. This CDR3 is 16 amino acids long. CDR3 amino acids: CASSPQDGGLTDTQYF. CDR3 nucleotides: TGTGCCAGTAGTCCGCAGGACGGAGGTCTCACAGATACGCAGTATTTT.

The gene calls are TRBV5-4 and TRBJ2-1, with D unclear. This CDR3 has 15 amino acids. Germline CDR1 and CDR2: SGHNT and YYREEE (reference sequence). Trimming removed 0 bases from V and 0 bases from J, with 7 bases in between. In nucleotides, the CDR3 is TGTGCCAGCAGCTTGGGGCAGTCCTCCTACAATGAGCAGTTCTTC. Translation: CASSLGQSSYNEQFF.

The chain combines TRBV19 with TRBJ2-2; D is undetermined. V was shortened by 5 bases and J by 5 bases, with 12 bases between the two germline ends. The CDR3 loop spans 14 amino acids. CDR1 and CDR2 (germline): LNHDA, SQIVND (reference sequence). The CDR3 region has the DNA TGTGCCAGTAGTGCCCCTGTACGGACCGGGGAGCTGTTTTTT. It is translated as CASSAPVRTGELFF.

V gene TRBV6-4 combines with J gene TRBJ2-5; 7 bases fit TRBD1. Trimming removed 4 bases from V and 1 base from J; junction bases left unmatched: 3. Germline loops: CDR1 MRHNA, CDR2 SNTAGT. This CDR3 contains 14 residues. The CDR3 loop is CASSGDRGQETQYF. DNA of the CDR3: TGTGCCAGCAGTGGGGACAGAGGCCAAGAGACCCAGTACTTC.

The chain carries TRBV19 and TRBJ2-3, with 13 positions matching TRBD2. This CDR3 region has 17 residues. Germline CDR1 LNHDA, CDR2 SQIVND (reference sequence). J was trimmed by 5 bases and V by 5 bases; bases with no gene match: 10. CDR3 nucleotides: TGTGCCAGTAGTCCCCCGGAGAGACTAGCGGGAGGAGATACGCAGTATTTT. Protein: CASSPPERLAGGDTQYF.

In this sample, this clone turned up once. The V call is TRBV10-3, the J call TRBJ1-2; no clear D gene. The germline V gene has CDR1 ENHRY and CDR2 SYGVKD. The CDR3 totals 12 residues. Between the trimmed V and J ends, which lost 8 bases and 2 bases, there was a span of 9 bases. The DNA for the CDR3 is TGTGCCATCGAGGCAGAAAACTATGGCTACACCTTC. Translation: CAIEAENYGYTF.

This chain joins TRBV6-6 and TRBJ2-5, with 9 bases identical to TRBD1. CDR3 length: 15 amino acids. V lost 6 bases and J lost 5; bases outside the gene matches: 10. CDR1 and CDR2 from the germline V gene are MNHNY and SVGAGI (reference sequence). The CDR3 region is CASRPAQGAMETQYF. Written as DNA, the CDR3 is TGTGCCAGCAGACCGGCACAGGGGGCGATGGAGACCCAGTACTTC.

The V call is TRBV25-1, the J call TRBJ1-3; 8 bases match TRBD1. The CDR3 length is 18 residues. Unmatched junction bases numbered 10, after V lost 3 bases and J lost 0 bases. The V gene's germline CDR1 is MGHDK and CDR2 SYGVNS. The CDR3 protein is CASSDPGRGRHSGNTIYF. CDR3 DNA: TGTGCCAGCAGTGACCCCGGCAGGGGGCGACACTCTGGAAACACCATATATTTT.

This clone showed up just once. J is TRBJ1-1 and V is TRBV5-4, with D tentatively TRBD1 (5 bases). Trimming removed 9 bases at V and 3 bases at J, with 9 bases between. This CDR3 spans 11 amino acids. Germline V gene sequence: CDR1 SGHNT, CDR2 YYREEE (reference sequence). The CDR3 loop reads CATQGHTEAFF. The CDR3 DNA is TGTGCCACCCAGGGTCACACTGAAGCTTTCTTT.

The chain uses TRBV30 and TRBJ2-7; D uncertain. The germline V gene encodes CDR1 GTSNPN and CDR2 SVGIG (reference sequence). The CDR3 has 13 amino acids. The V gene lost 4 bases and the J gene lost 0 bases, with 10 bases spanning the gap. The CDR3 DNA follows: TGTGCCTGGACTCGTTTGAGCTCCTACGAGCAGTACTTC. This encodes CAWTRLSSYEQYF.

The CDR3 sequence: CASKPGHGGTDTQYF. In DNA, the CDR3 is TGTGCCAGCAAACCGGGACACGGTGGAACAGATACGCAGTATTTT. The V and J genes are TRBV6-1 and TRBJ2-3; weak D call: TRBD1 (6 bases). The CDR3 has 15 residues. Germline loops: CDR1 MNHNS, CDR2 SASEGT. The V and J ends lost 7 bases and 3 bases respectively, with 17 bases between them.

The chain employs TRBV28 and TRBJ1-2; 8 bases are shared with TRBD1. The CDR3 has 13 amino acids. The trim removed 5 bases at V and 5 bases at J, leaving 4 bases unmatched. In germline, CDR1 is MDHEN, CDR2 SYDVKM. The CDR3 protein is CASSADRAYGYTF. The CDR3 nucleotides read TGTGCCAGCAGTGCGGACAGGGCTTATGGCTACACCTTC.

As concerns this clone: Other DNA sequences within the sample encode an identical CDR3. This rearrangement joins TRBV19 to TRBJ1-2; the D gene is possibly TRBD1 (5 bases). This CDR3 has 13 residues. Germline V gene lookup returns CDR1 LNHDA and CDR2 SQIVND (reference sequence). The V end lost 2 bases, the J end lost 1 base, and 5 bases lay between the germline ends. Written as DNA, the CDR3 is TGTGCCAGTAGTATAAGGGGTAACTATGGCTACACCTTC. This translates into CASSIRGNYGYTF.

The sample holds a few counts of this clone. The CDR3 region is CAWSIANNQPQHF. Written as DNA, the CDR3 is TGTGCCTGGAGTATCGCGAACAATCAGCCCCAGCATTTT. The V gene is TRBV30, the J gene TRBJ1-5; D unclear. The germline V gene has CDR1 GTSNPN and CDR2 SVGIG (reference sequence). This CDR3 is built from 13 residues. V lost 2 bases and J 3 bases, leaving 8 bases between the germline ends.

The chain is built from TRBV7-3 and TRBJ2-7; possible D gene TRBD1, 5 bases. Trimming pared 3 bases from V and 5 bases from J, leaving 14 bases between. This CDR3 is 14 amino acids long. Germline CDR1 SGHTA, CDR2 FQGTGA. DNA of the CDR3: TGTGCCAGCAGCTTTTATCTTCAGGGCCACGAGCAGTACTTC. As protein: CASSFYLQGHEQYF. Complete variable domain (other parts from reference TRBV7-3 and TRBJ2-7): GAGVSQTPSNKVTEKGKYVELRCDPISGHTALYWYRQSLGQGPEFLIYFQGTGAADDSGLPNDRFFAVRPEGSVSTLKIQRTERGDSAVYLCASSFYLQGHEQYFGPGTRLTVT.